Listed below are T cell receptor beta chains from one sample, sequenced in a study of T cells in Graves' hyperthyroidism and ophthalmopathy. TCRdb re-analysed the multiplex PCR reads in MiXCR, keeping a single row per CDR3 protein. The table has around 340,000 distinct CDR3 sequences, approximately 17% seen once; the top ten hold 30% to 35%. Source material: blood. The receptors stem from a woman aged 25-40 years with Graves' hyperthyroidism that later progressed to Graves' ophthalmopathy. Both conserved end residues are part of each CDR3. Each record gives: J gene, V gene, clone size, D gene, CDR3 DNA, CDR3 protein. A D gene is named only where the DNA matches it firmly. Size values are once, few and many counts, or a class for expanded clones, and some rows have none.

TRBJ2-1 TRBV3-1 many TRBD2 TGTGCCAGCAGACGGGAGGGGGAGCAGTTCTTC CASRREGEQFF
TRBJ1-2 TRBV20-1 few - TGCAGTGCTAGTAGTATTTTGGGGGGTGGTGGCTACACCTTC CSASSILGGGGYTF
TRBJ1-1 TRBV28 many - TGTGCCAGCAGTTTTCCGACAGAGAACACTGAAGCTTTCTTT CASSFPTENTEAFF
TRBJ1-1 TRBV30 few - TGTGCCTGGGCATACAATGGGTACACTGAAGCTTTCTTT CAWAYNGYTEAFF
TRBJ2-1 TRBV15 - - TGTGCCACCAGCAGAGCCGACAGACGGAGGAATGAGCAGTTCTTC CATSRADRRRNEQFF
TRBJ2-1 TRBV3-1 many - TGTGCCAGCAGCCTTCGAGTTCATGAGCAGTTCTTC CASSLRVHEQFF
TRBJ1-4 TRBV29-1 many - TGCAGCGCCGAACAGGAAAATGAAAAACTGTTTTTT CSAEQENEKLFF
TRBJ1-5 TRBV30 many TRBD1 TGTGCCTGGAGTGTACAGGGCAGGGGGCATAATCAGCCCCAGCATTTT CAWSVQGRGHNQPQHF
TRBJ1-4 TRBV7-9 many TRBD1 TGTGCCAGCAGCTCGGGGGACAGGGGTGAAAAACTGTTTTTT CASSSGDRGEKLFF
TRBJ2-1 TRBV10-3 many TRBD2 TGTGCCACGCGAGCGGGAGTGGACAATGAGCAGTTCTTC CATRAGVDNEQFF
TRBJ2-5 TRBV30 few - TGTGCCTGGAGCCCTGGAAACGCGGGTGAGACCCAGTACTTC CAWSPGNAGETQYF
TRBJ2-7 TRBV28 many - TGTGCCAGCAGTTTATTTCGCCAGGGGGGGTACGAGCAGTACTTC CASSLFRQGGYEQYF
TRBJ2-5 TRBV7-8 many TRBD2 TGTGCCAGCAGCGCGGGACTAGCGGAAGAGACCCAGTACTTC CASSAGLAEETQYF
TRBJ2-1 TRBV4-1 few TRBD2 TGCGCCAGCAGCCAATCACCGGGACTAGCGGTCGGGGAGCAGTTCTTC CASSQSPGLAVGEQFF
TRBJ2-5 TRBV20-1 many - TGCAGTGCAATCAAGACAGGTGAAAAAGAAGAGACCCAGTACTTC CSAIKTGEKEETQYF
TRBJ1-1 TRBV11-2 - TRBD1 TGTGCCAGCCGCCGCACGACAGGGGCAGCTGGGGCTTTCTTT CASRRTTGAAGAFF
TRBJ2-3 TRBV6-4 once TRBD1 TGTGCCAGCAGTGAGGGGACAGGGAACACAGATACGCAGTATTTT CASSEGTGNTDTQYF
TRBJ1-5 TRBV5-1 - - TGCGCCAGCAGCTTTCTGGGAGGGGACAATCAGCCCCAGCATTTT CASSFLGGDNQPQHF
TRBJ1-6 TRBV4-2 few TRBD1 TGTGCCAGCAGCCAAGCATCGGGACAGGGGGTGCGTCCCCTCCACTTT CASSQASGQGVRPLHF
TRBJ1-4 TRBV27 few - TGTGCCAGCCCCGAGAGGTTTCTCGTGCGGGCTGAAAAACTGTTTTTT CASPERFLVRAEKLFF
TRBJ2-5 TRBV10-3 - - TGTGCCATCGGGACAGCGGGGGTGGGCCAAGAGACCCAGTACTTC CAIGTAGVGQETQYF
TRBJ2-3 TRBV18 many - TGTGCCAGCTCACCACTAGAGACAGGAACACAAGATACGCAGTATTTT CASSPLETGTQDTQYF
TRBJ1-2 TRBV20-1 many - TGCAGTGCTAGGGACAATACAGGGCTTCATGGCTACACCTTC CSARDNTGLHGYTF
TRBJ2-3 TRBV5-5 few TRBD1 TGTGCCAGCAGCTTGGTGGACAGGGGGTGGGATACGCAGTATTTT CASSLVDRGWDTQYF
TRBJ1-5 TRBV6-1 few - TGTGCCAGCACCAGGGACGGTAGTAGCAATCAGCCCCAGCATTTT CASTRDGSSNQPQHF
TRBJ2-1 TRBV20-1 many TRBD2 TGCAGTGCTAGAGCGGGACTAGCGGGATTCAATGAGCAGTTCTTC CSARAGLAGFNEQFF
TRBJ2-6 TRBV28 many TRBD1 TGTGCCAGCAGTGCACAGGGGAACCCCTACTCTGGGGCCAACGTCCTGACTTTC CASSAQGNPYSGANVLTF
TRBJ2-7 TRBV6-4 - - TGTGCCACCCTACACAGTCCCTACGAGCAGTACTTC CATLHSPYEQYF
TRBJ2-7 TRBV18 - - TGTGCCAGCTCACCATTTGACGGCTCCTACGAGCAGTACTTC CASSPFDGSYEQYF
TRBJ2-7 TRBV5-5 many TRBD1 TGTGCCAGCAGCTCCCAGGGGGCGGGCTACGAGCAGTACTTC CASSSQGAGYEQYF
TRBJ1-2 TRBV6-1 many - TGTGCCAGCAGTTTGACAGCCAACGGGGGCTATGGCTACACCTTC CASSLTANGGYGYTF
TRBJ2-3 TRBV28 many - TGTGCCAGCAGTTTAGTTCCGGGGGTTCCACGAGATACGCAGTATTTT CASSLVPGVPRDTQYF
TRBJ2-3 TRBV13 many - TGTGCCAGCAGCACCCATCCCAGCCGGGGCCTCACAGATACGCAGTATTTT CASSTHPSRGLTDTQYF
TRBJ2-3 TRBV10-3 many - TGTGCCATCAGTGAGTCGGGAAAAGATACGCAGTATTTT CAISESGKDTQYF
TRBJ1-5 TRBV6-2/TRBV6-3 many - TGTGCCAGCAGTTACGACAGACGAAGCAATCAGCCCCAGCATTTT CASSYDRRSNQPQHF
TRBJ2-7 TRBV6-1 many TRBD1 TGTGCCAGCAGCTATCGGGACAGACCCGGCGAGCAGTACTTC CASSYRDRPGEQYF
TRBJ2-2 TRBV5-1 few TRBD1 TGCGCCAGTAGACAGGGGGCAATATACACCGGGGAGCTGTTTTTT CASRQGAIYTGELFF
TRBJ2-3 TRBV12-5 - - TGTGCTAGTGGTTTGCCCCCCACAGATACGCAGTATTTT CASGLPPTDTQYF
TRBJ1-5 TRBV19 few - TGTGCCAGTACTTATAGGCCCTCGAGCAATCAGCCCCAGCATTTT CASTYRPSSNQPQHF
TRBJ2-7 TRBV6-1 many TRBD2 TGTGCCAGCAGTTTCATGGGACTAGCGGGAAATCTCGACGAGCAGTACTTC CASSFMGLAGNLDEQYF